These 11 T cell receptor beta chains originate from one sample sequenced in a study of OX40 agonist ivuxolimab in advanced cancers. Generated by immunoSEQ multiplex PCR, the TCRdb table keeps only in-frame clones and is missing some. The sample lists over 100,000 clones; around 87% were seen once. Sample: CD4+ or CD8+ T cells sorted from blood, taken in a trial of the OX40 agonist ivuxolimab. The receptors stem from an adult with an advanced solid tumor such as melanoma, head and neck, liver or kidney cancer.

The chain is built from TRBV19 and TRBJ1-1, with TRBD1 as a possible D gene (5 bases). The CDR3 is 16 residues long. V was shortened by 2 bases and J by 1 base, with 14 bases between the two germline ends. Germline loops: CDR1 LNHDA, CDR2 SQIVND (reference sequence). This CDR3 reads CASSILFRQSNTEAFF. Here the CDR3 DNA reads TGTGCCAGTAGTATATTGTTTCGACAGTCGAACACTGAAGCTTTCTTT.

The rearrangement links TRBV6-1 to TRBJ2-2; D is unclear. V was cut by 5 bases and J by 2 bases, with 3 bases left in between. Germline V gene sequence: CDR1 MNHNS, CDR2 SASEGT. The CDR3 sequence is 12 residues long. In DNA form, the CDR3 reads TGTGCCAGCAGTCCCAACACCGGGGAGCTGTTTTTT. This codes for CASSPNTGELFF.

This sequence joins TRBV7-9 and TRBJ2-1; D may be TRBD1 (5 bases). The CDR3 is 14 residues long. V was shortened by 5 bases and J by 6 bases, with 14 bases between the two germline ends. Germline CDR1 and CDR2: SEHNR and FQNEAQ (reference sequence). The CDR3: CASSESSGRNEQFF. The CDR3 DNA reads TGTGCCAGCAGCGAATCCTCAGGGCGCAATGAGCAGTTCTTC.

The genes are TRBV2 and TRBJ1-2; D is unclear. V was trimmed by 3 bases and J by 2 bases, leaving 13 bases between them. Per germline, CDR1 SNHLY and CDR2 FYNNEI. This CDR3 contains 15 residues. Here the CDR3 reads CASSDTPGMNYGYTF. The CDR3 DNA reads TGTGCCAGCAGTGATACCCCCGGGATGAACTATGGCTACACCTTC.

The genes are TRBV5-4 and TRBJ2-1; D call uncertain. The length of the CDR3 is 12 residues. The V gene's germline CDR1 is SGHNT and CDR2 YYREEE (reference sequence). With 6 bases removed from V and 8 bases from J, the gap between germline ends came to 12 bases. CDR3 protein: CASTSRQDEQFF. CDR3 nucleotides: TGTGCCAGCACTTCCCGGCAGGATGAGCAGTTCTTC.

This chain links TRBV9 with TRBJ1-1, with 7 bases lining up with TRBD1. Per the germline V gene, CDR1 is SGDLS and CDR2 is YYNGEE. J lost 0 bases, V lost 6 bases, and 5 bases had no gene match. The CDR3 is made up of 14 amino acids. The CDR3 DNA reads TGTGCCAGCACCCGGACAGGCCTGAACACTGAAGCTTTCTTT. It encodes CASTRTGLNTEAFF.

This chain links TRBV7-2 with TRBJ2-3; TRBD2 aligns across 13 bases. There are 16 residues in the CDR3. Germline CDR1 and CDR2: SGHTA and FQGNSA. J lost 5 bases, V lost 6 bases, and 8 bases had no gene match. This CDR3 reads CASRPTSGGVRDTQYF. The DNA for the CDR3 is TGTGCCAGCAGGCCAACTAGCGGGGGGGTTCGAGATACGCAGTATTTT. The full variable domain, its missing parts supplied by reference TRBV7-2 and TRBJ2-3, is GAGVSQSPSNKVTEKGKDVELRCDPISGHTALYWYRQSLGQGLEFLIYFQGNSAPDKSGLPSDRFSAERTGGSVSTLTIQRTQQEDSAVYLCASRPTSGGVRDTQYFGPGTRLTVL.

Worth noting for this clone: One junction end disagrees with the germline gene, perhaps due to a read error. This chain uses TRBV6-5 with TRBJ2-5; 7 bases line up with TRBD1. CDR1 MNHEY and CDR2 SVGAGI come from the germline V gene. The CDR3 is 14 amino acids. The chain's CDR3 is CASSLPGGQGTQYF. The CDR3, as DNA: TGTGCCAGCAGTTTGCCAGGGGGTCAAGGGACCCAGTACTTC.

The CDR3 sequence is CASGRWEQFF. CDR3 coding DNA: TGTGCCAGCGGACGGTGGGAGCAGTTCTTC. This sequence joins TRBV6-1 and TRBJ2-1; D not certain. The CDR3 loop spans 10 amino acids. Germline V CDR1 and CDR2: MNHNS, SASEGT. Trimming cost V 8 bases and J 10 bases, with 9 bases left between them.

The chain employs TRBV7-6 and TRBJ2-1, with D tentatively TRBD1 (6 bases). CDR1 is SGHVS, CDR2 FNYEAQ, per germline. V lost 5 bases and J lost 9, with 11 bases in between. The CDR3 sequence is 12 residues long. For the CDR3, the DNA is TGTGCCAGCAGCCTCGGACAGACTGAGCAGTTCTTC. The encoded protein is CASSLGQTEQFF.

The rearrangement links TRBV5-1 to TRBJ2-1; D is perhaps TRBD1 (6 bases). Per germline, CDR1 SGHRS and CDR2 YFSETQ. V lost 0 bases and J 3 bases, leaving 13 bases between the germline ends. The CDR3 has 16 amino acids. CDR3 sequence: CASSLGGGVFYNEQFF. The DNA for the CDR3 is TGCGCCAGCAGCTTGGGAGGGGGTGTGTTCTACAATGAGCAGTTCTTC.